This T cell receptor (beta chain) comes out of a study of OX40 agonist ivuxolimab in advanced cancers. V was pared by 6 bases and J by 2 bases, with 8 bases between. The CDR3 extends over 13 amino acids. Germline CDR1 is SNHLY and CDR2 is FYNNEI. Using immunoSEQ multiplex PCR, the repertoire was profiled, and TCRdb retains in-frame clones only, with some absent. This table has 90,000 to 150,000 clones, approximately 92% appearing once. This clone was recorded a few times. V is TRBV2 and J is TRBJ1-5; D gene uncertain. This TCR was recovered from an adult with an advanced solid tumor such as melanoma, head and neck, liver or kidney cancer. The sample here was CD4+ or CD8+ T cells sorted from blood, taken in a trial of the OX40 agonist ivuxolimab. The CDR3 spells CASSRYGNQPQHF. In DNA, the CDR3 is TGTGCCAGCAGCAGGTACGGCAATCAGCCCCAGCATTTT.